This TCR beta chain was identified in a study of OX40 agonist ivuxolimab in advanced cancers. Study background: Dose-escalation cases comprised hepatocellular carcinoma, melanoma, renal cell or head and neck cancer.

As to this clone: The antigen remains unidentified.

Here immunoSEQ multiplex PCR was the method, and the copy in TCRdb shows in-frame clones only, minus some. Counted here are under 80,000 clones, 85% occurring once; the ten biggest clones make up around 2%. The CDR3 is made up of 14 amino acids. V gave up 4 bases and J gave up 5 bases; unmatched junction bases: 7. Germline CDR1 reads MGHRA; CDR2 reads YSYEKL. Study-level findings and limits: Expanded clones belonging to CD8+ T cells outnumbered, on average, those of CD4+.

The receptor's source is an adult with an advanced solid tumor such as melanoma, head and neck, liver or kidney cancer. The chain couples TRBV4-1 to TRBJ2-7; 8 positions match TRBD1. This material consisted of CD4+ or CD8+ T cells sorted from blood, taken in a trial of the OX40 agonist ivuxolimab. The CDR3 sequence: CASSRPGQVDEQYF. The CDR3 nucleotides read TGCGCCAGCAGCCGTCCGGGACAGGTGGACGAGCAGTACTTC.